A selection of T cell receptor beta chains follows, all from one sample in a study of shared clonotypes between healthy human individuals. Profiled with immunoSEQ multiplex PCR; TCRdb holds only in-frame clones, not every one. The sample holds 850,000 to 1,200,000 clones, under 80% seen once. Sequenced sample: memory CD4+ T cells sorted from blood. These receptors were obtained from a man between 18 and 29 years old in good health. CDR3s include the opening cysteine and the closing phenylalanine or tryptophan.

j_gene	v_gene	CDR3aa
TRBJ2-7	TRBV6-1	CASSAWGSGYEQYF
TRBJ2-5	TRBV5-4	CASSEGGRTYQETQYF
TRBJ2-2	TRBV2	CASSVLAGGYTGELFF
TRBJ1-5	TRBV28	CASREGQVNQPQHF
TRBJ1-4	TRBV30	CAWRGTGRGEKLFF
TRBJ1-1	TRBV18	CASSPGYGNTEAFF
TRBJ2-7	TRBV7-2	CASSRGVHEQYF
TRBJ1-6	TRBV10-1	CASSENWGSPLHF
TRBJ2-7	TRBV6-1	CASTLGAGEQYF
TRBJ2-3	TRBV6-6	CASTGAGTDTQYF